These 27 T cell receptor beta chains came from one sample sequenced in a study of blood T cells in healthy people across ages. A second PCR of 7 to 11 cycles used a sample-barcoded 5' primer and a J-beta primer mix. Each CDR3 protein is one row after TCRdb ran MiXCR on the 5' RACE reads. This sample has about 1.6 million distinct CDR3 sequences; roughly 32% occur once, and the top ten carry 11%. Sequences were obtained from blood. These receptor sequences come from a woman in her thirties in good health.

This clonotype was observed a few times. In DNA form, the CDR3 reads TGTGCCAGCGGCGGTGCTAGCGGGGGGACACTTGAGACCCAGTACTTC. This translates into CASGGASGGTLETQYF. The chain couples TRBV3-1 to TRBJ2-5; 11 bases align to TRBD2. The J segment lost 5 bases and the V segment lost 8 bases, leaving 13 bases of the junction unmatched. This CDR3 spans 16 amino acids. The germline V gene encodes CDR1 LGHDT and CDR2 YNNKEL (reference sequence).

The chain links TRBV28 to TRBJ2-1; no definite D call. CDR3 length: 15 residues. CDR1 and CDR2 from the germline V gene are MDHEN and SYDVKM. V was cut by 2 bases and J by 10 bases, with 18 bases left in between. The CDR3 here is CASSLALEGGAEQFF. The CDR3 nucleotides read TGTGCCAGCAGTTTAGCCTTAGAAGGTGGAGCAGAGCAGTTCTTC. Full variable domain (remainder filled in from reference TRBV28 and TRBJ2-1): DVKVTQSSRYLVKRTGEKVFLECVQDMDHENMFWYRQDPGLGLRLIYFSYDVKMKEKGDIPEGYSVSREKKERFSLILESASTNQTSMYLCASSLALEGGAEQFFGPGTRLTVL.

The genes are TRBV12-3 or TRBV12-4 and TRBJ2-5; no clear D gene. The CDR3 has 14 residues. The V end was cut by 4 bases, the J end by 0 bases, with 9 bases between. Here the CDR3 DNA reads TGTGCCAGCAGTTCAGGACGGAACCAAGAGACCCAGTACTTC. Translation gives CASSSGRNQETQYF.

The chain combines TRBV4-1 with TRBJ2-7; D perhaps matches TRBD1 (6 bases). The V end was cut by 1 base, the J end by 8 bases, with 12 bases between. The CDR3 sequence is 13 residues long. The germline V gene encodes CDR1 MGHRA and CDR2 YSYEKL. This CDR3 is CASSQVLGDKQYF. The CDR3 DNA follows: TGCGCCAGCAGCCAAGTTTTAGGGGACAAGCAGTACTTC.

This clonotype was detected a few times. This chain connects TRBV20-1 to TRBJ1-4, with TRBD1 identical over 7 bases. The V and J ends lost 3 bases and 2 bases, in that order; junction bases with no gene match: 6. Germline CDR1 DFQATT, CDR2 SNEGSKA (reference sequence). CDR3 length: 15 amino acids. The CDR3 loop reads CSARETGRTNEKLFF. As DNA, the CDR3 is TGCAGTGCTAGGGAGACAGGGCGGACTAATGAAAAACTGTTTTTT.

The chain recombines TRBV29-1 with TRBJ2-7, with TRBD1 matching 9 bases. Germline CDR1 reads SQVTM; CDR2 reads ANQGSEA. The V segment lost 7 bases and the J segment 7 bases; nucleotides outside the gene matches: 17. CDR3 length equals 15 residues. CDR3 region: CSATHGTGSYNEQYF. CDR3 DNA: TGCAGCGCAACGCATGGGACAGGGAGCTACAATGAGCAGTACTTC.

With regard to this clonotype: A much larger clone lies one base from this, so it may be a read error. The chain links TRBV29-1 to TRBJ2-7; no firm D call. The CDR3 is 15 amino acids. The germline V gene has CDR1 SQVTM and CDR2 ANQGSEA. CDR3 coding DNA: TGCAGCGTTGAAGAAGGGTTAATTGCCCCCTACGGGCAGTACTTC. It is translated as CSVEEGLIAPYGQYF.

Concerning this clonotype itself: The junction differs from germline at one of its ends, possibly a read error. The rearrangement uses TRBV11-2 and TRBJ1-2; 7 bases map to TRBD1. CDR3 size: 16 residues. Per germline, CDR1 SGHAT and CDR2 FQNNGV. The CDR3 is CANSVRTGTSSYGYTF. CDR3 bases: TGTGCCAACAGCGTACGGACAGGTACTTCGTCCTATGGCTACACCTTC.

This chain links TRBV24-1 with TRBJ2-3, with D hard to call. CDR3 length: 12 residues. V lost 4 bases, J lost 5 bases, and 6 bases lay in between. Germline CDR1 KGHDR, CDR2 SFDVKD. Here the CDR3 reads CATSEKGDTQYF. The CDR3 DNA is TGTGCCACCAGTGAGAAGGGAGATACGCAGTATTTT.

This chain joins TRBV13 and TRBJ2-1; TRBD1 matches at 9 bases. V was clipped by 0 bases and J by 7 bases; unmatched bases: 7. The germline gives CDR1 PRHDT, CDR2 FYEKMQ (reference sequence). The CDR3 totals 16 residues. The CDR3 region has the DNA TGTGCCAGCAGCTTAGGTCTACAGGGGGCGCGTAATGAGCAGTTCTTC. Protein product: CASSLGLQGARNEQFF.

CDR3 protein: CASSSWIVNQPQHF. The CDR3 DNA follows: TGTGCCAGCAGTTCATGGATTGTCAATCAGCCCCAGCATTTT. The chain links TRBV6-6 to TRBJ1-5; D gene uncertain. Germline loops: CDR1 MNHNY, CDR2 SVGAGI (reference sequence). V lost 4 bases to trimming and J lost 3 bases, with 10 bases between them. The CDR3 consists of 14 residues.

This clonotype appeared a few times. The CDR3 coding sequence is TGTGCCAGCAGCCCCCGGCTAGCGGGGGGGCTCAGCACAGATACGCAGTATTTT. Amino acids: CASSPRLAGGLSTDTQYF. The genes are TRBV4-2 and TRBJ2-3, with 12 bases that match TRBD2. Unmatched junction bases numbered 8, after V lost 4 bases and J lost 0 bases. CDR3 size: 18 residues. Looked up from germline, CDR1 is LGHNA and CDR2 is YNFKEQ.

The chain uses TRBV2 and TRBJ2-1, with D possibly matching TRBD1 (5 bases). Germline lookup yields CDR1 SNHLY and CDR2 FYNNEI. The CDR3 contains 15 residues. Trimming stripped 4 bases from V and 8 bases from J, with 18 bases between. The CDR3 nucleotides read TGTGCCAGCAGTGCTTTTAGGGGCATGGGCGATGAGCAGTTCTTC. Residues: CASSAFRGMGDEQFF.

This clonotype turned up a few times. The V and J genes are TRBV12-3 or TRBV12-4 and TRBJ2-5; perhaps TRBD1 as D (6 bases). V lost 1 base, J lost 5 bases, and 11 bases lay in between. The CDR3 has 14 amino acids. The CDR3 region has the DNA TGTGCCAGCAGTTTAGGGGGGCTGTGGGAGACCCAGTACTTC. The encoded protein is CASSLGGLWETQYF.

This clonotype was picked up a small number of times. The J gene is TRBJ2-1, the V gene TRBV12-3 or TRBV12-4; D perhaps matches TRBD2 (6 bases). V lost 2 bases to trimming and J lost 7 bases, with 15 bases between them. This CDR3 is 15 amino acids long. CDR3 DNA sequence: TGTGCCAGCAGTTTATATGGCGGGGTTGGGAATGAGCAGTTCTTC. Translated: CASSLYGGVGNEQFF.

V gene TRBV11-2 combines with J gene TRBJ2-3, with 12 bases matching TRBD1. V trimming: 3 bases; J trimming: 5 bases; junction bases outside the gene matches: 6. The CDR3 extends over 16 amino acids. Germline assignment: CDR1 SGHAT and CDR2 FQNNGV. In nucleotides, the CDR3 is TGTGCCAGCAGCTTCGGGACAGGGGGCTCGAGAGATACGCAGTATTTT. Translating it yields CASSFGTGGSRDTQYF. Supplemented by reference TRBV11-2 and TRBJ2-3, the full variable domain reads EAGVAQSPRYKIIEKRQSVAFWCNPISGHATLYWYQQILGQGPKLLIQFQNNGVVDDSQLPKDRFSAERLKGVDSTLKIQPAKLEDSAVYLCASSFGTGGSRDTQYFGPGTRLTVL.

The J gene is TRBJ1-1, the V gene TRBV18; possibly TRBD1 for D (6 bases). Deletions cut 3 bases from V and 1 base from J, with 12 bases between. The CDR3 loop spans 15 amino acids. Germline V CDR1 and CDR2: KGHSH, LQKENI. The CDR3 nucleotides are TGTGCCAGCTCACCGTACACAGGGCCGAACACTGAAGCTTTCTTT. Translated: CASSPYTGPNTEAFF.

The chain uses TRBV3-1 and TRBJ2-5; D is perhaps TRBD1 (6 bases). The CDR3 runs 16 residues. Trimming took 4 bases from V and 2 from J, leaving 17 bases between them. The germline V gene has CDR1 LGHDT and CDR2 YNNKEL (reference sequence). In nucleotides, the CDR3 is TGTGCCAGCAGCCCCGGACAGACTTTGGGACAAGAGACCCAGTACTTC. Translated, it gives CASSPGQTLGQETQYF.

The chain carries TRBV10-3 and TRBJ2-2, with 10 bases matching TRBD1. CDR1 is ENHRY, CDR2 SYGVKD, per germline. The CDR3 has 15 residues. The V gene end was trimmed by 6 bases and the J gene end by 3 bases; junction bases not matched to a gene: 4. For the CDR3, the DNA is TGTGCCATCAGGTCCGGGACAGGGGACACCGGGGAGCTGTTTTTT. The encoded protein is CAIRSGTGDTGELFF.

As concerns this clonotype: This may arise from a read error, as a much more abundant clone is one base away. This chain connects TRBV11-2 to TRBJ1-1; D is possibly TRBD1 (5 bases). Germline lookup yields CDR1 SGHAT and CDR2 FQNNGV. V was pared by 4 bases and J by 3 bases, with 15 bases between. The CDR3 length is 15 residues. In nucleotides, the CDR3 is TGTGCCAGCAGCTCGATAAACAGAGGGGACACTGAAGCTTTCTTT. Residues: CASSSINRGDTEAFF.

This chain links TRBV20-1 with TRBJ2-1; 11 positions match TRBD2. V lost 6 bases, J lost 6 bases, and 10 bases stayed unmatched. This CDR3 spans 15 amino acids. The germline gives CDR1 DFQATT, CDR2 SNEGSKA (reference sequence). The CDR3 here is CSATIGTSGINEQFF. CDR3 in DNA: TGCAGTGCCACCATCGGGACTAGCGGCATCAATGAGCAGTTCTTC.

The CDR3 DNA reads as TGTGCCAGCAGCCAAATACCCAACTCCTACAATGAGCAGTTCTTC. Its translation is CASSQIPNSYNEQFF. V gene TRBV4-2 combines with J gene TRBJ2-1; D unresolved. Trimming left V 2 bases short and J 0 bases short, with 8 bases between. In germline, CDR1 is LGHNA, CDR2 YNFKEQ. The CDR3 sequence is 15 residues long.

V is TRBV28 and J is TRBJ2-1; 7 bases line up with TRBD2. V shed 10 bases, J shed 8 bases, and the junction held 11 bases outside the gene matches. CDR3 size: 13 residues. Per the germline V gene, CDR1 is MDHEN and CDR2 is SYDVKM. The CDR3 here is CANRPGGVDEQFF. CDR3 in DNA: TGTGCCAACAGGCCTGGGGGGGTCGATGAGCAGTTCTTC.

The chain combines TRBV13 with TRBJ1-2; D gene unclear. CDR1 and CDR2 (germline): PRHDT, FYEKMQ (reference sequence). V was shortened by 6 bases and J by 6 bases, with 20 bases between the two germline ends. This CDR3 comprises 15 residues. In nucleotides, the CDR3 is TGTGCCAGCAGACAAATATCCGACGTTTTCGATGGCTACACCTTC. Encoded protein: CASRQISDVFDGYTF.

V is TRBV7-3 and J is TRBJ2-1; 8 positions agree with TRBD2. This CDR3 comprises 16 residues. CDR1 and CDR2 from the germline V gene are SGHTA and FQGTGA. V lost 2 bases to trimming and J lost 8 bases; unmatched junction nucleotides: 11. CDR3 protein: CASSLRGTRFADEQFF. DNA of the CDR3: TGTGCCAGCAGCTTACGAGGGACTAGATTCGCGGATGAGCAGTTCTTC.

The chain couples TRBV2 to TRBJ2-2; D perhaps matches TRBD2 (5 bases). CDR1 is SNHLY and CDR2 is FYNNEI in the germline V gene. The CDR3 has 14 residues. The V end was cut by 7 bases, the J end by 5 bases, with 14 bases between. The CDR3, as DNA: TGTGCCAGCAATGCGCTCTCGGGAACCGGGGAGCTGTTTTTT. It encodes CASNALSGTGELFF.

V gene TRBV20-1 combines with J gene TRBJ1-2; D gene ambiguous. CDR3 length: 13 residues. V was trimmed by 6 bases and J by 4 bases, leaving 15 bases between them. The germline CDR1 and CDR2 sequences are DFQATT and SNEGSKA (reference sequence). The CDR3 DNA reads TGCAGTGCAAAGGCCCTGGGCCCCTATGGCTACACCTTC. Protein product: CSAKALGPYGYTF.